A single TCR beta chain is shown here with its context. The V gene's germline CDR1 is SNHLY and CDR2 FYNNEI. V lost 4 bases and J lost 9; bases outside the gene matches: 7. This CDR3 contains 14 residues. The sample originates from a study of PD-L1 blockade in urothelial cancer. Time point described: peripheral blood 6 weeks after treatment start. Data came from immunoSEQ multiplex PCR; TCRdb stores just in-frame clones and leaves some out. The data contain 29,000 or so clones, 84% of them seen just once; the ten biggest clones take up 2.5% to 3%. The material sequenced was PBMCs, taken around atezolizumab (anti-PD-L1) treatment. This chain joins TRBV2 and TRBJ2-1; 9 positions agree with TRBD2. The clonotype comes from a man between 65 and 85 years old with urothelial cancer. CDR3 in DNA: TGTGCCAGCAGTGTAGCGGGAGAGGGTAGTGAGCAGTTCTTC. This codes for CASSVAGEGSEQFF.